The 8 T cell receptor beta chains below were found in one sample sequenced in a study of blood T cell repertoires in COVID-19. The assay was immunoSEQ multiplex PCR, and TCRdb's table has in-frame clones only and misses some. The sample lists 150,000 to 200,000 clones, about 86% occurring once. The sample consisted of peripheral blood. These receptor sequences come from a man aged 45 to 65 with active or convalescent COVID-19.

The CDR3: CASSLIQSDIQYF. In DNA, the CDR3 is TGTGCCAGCAGCTTAATCCAGAGCGACATTCAGTACTTC. J is TRBJ2-4 and V is TRBV7-9, with D hard to call. V was clipped by 2 bases and J by 8 bases, with 10 bases between them. The CDR3 consists of 13 residues. CDR1 and CDR2 from the germline V gene are SEHNR and FQNEAQ (reference sequence). Looking up the rest from reference TRBV7-9 and TRBJ2-4 gives the full variable domain: DTGVSQNPRHKITKRGQNVTFRCDPISEHNRLYWYRQTLGQGPEFLTYFQNEAQLEKSRLLSDRFSAERPKGSFSTLEIQRTEQGDSAMYLCASSLIQSDIQYFGAGTRLSVL.

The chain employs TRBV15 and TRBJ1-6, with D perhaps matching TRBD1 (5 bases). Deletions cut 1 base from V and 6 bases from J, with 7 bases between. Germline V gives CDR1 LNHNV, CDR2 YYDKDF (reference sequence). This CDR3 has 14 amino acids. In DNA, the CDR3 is TGTGCCACCAGCAGAGCAGGGCGTAATTCACCCCTCCACTTT. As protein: CATSRAGRNSPLHF.

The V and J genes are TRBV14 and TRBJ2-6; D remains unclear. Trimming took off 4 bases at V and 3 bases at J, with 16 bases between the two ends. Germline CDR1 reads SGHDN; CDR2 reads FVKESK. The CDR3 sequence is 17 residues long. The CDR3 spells CASSRQQPGLGANVLTF. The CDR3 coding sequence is TGTGCCAGCAGCCGACAACAGCCTGGGCTTGGGGCCAACGTCCTGACTTTC.

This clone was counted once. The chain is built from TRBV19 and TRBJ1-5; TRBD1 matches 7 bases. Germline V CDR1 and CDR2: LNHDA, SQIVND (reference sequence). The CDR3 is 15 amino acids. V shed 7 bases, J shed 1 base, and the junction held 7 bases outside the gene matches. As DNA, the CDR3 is TGTGCCAGTATTCAAGGGGGCTCGAGCAATCAGCCCCAGCATTTT. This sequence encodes CASIQGGSSNQPQHF.

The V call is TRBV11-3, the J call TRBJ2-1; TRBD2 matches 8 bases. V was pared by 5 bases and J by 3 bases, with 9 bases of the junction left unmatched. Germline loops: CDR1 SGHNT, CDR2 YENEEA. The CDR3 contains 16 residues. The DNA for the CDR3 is TGTGCCAGCAGCCGGCCACCGGGACTAGACTACAATGAGCAGTTCTTC. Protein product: CASSRPPGLDYNEQFF.

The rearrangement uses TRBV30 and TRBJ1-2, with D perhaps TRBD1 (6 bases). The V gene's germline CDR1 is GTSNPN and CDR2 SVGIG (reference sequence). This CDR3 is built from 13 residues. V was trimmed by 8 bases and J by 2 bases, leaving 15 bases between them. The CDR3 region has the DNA TGTGCCCGAACAGGGAAAATGAACTATGGCTACACCTTC. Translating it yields CARTGKMNYGYTF.

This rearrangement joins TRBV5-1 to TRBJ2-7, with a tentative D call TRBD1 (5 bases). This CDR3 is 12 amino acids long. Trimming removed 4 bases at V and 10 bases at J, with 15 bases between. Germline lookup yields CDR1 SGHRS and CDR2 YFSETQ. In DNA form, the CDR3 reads TGCGCCAGCAGCCGAGACCAGGGTAAACAGTACTTC. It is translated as CASSRDQGKQYF. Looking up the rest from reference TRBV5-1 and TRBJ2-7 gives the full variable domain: KAGVTQTPRYLIKTRGQQVTLSCSPISGHRSVSWYQQTPGQGLQFLFEYFSETQRNKGNFPGRFSGRQFSNSRSEMNVSTLELGDSALYLCASSRDQGKQYFGPGTRLTVT.

This chain's CDR3 is CASSSPRRDRGEKLFF. CDR3 DNA: TGTGCCAGCAGTTCTCCCCGGCGGGACAGGGGTGAAAAACTGTTTTTT. The genes are TRBV21-1 and TRBJ1-4; TRBD1 is taken as the D call from the table, unchecked against the DNA. TRBV21-1 is labeled a pseudogene. This CDR3 comprises 16 residues.